These 21 T cell receptor beta chains were all obtained from the same sample, sequenced in a study of T cells expressing NK-cell markers. TCRdb re-called the 5' RACE reads; every CDR3 protein appears as one record, without DNA. This sample contains about 260,000 distinct CDR3 sequences. Material: blood T cells: a sorted CD56 or NKG2C T cell subset, CD4+ or CD8+ T cells, or bulk PBMC T cells (not recorded which). Receptor source: a woman aged 18-69 years in good health.

The gene calls are TRBV12-3 or TRBV12-4 and TRBJ2-1. CDR3 size: 12 residues. The CDR3 spells CASTLSYNEQFF.

The CDR3 sequence is CASSQDIIGRDRASTGELFF. The chain uses TRBV4-3 and TRBJ2-2; no DNA is available, so the TRBD1 call from TCRdb remains unchecked. The V gene's germline CDR1 is LGHNA and CDR2 YSLEER. CDR3 length: 20 amino acids.

This chain links TRBV7-2 with TRBJ2-1; TCRdb lists TRBD2, though no DNA is available to test this call. The CDR3 runs 15 residues. Looked up from germline, CDR1 is SGHTA and CDR2 is FQGNSA. CDR3 amino acids: CASSFSRTRLEEQFF.

V and J are TRBV7-9 and TRBJ2-1; TCRdb designates TRBD2, a call that cannot be tested without DNA. Germline lookup yields CDR1 SEHNR and CDR2 FQNEAQ (reference sequence). The CDR3 is 15 amino acids. CDR3 sequence: CASSLAGSAGNEQFF.

V is TRBV12-5 and J is TRBJ2-2; there is no DNA to check the TCRdb D call of TRBD1. CDR3 size: 14 residues. Germline V gene lookup returns CDR1 LGHNT and CDR2 FRNRAP. CDR3 protein: CASGPGTGAGELFF.

The rearrangement links TRBV12-3 or TRBV12-4 to TRBJ2-7; TCRdb picks TRBD1, but there is no DNA to check that call. This CDR3 is 18 amino acids long. This chain's CDR3 is CASSLRWGQEAVPYEQYF.

The chain recombines TRBV20-1 with TRBJ2-2. The CDR3 has 13 amino acids. The germline V gene has CDR1 DFQATT and CDR2 SNEGSKA (reference sequence). CDR3 sequence reads: CSARVRNTGELFF.

The CDR3 loop reads CASSYSISAGANVLTF. V is TRBV6-5 and J is TRBJ2-6. From germline, CDR1 is MNHEY and CDR2 SVGAGI. The CDR3 is 16 residues long.

The CDR3 here is CASARQGYTGELFF. V usage is TRBV7-2 and J usage is TRBJ2-2; TCRdb names TRBD1, which stays unverified in the absence of DNA. The CDR3 is made up of 14 amino acids. From germline, CDR1 is SGHTA and CDR2 FQGNSA.

CDR3 in amino acids: CASSPGDTHSLYEQYF. The rearrangement joins TRBV13 to TRBJ2-7; TCRdb designates TRBD1, a call that cannot be tested without DNA. CDR3 length equals 16 residues. Germline V gene data show CDR1 as PRHDT and CDR2 as FYEKMQ (reference sequence).

CDR3 loop: CAISESVVDTDTQYF. The chain is built from TRBV10-3 and TRBJ2-3. The CDR3 is made up of 15 amino acids. Germline-derived CDR1 and CDR2 are ENHRY and SYGVKD.

The rearrangement joins TRBV20-1 to TRBJ1-2; TCRdb's D call of TRBD1 is untestable without DNA. Per germline, CDR1 DFQATT and CDR2 SNEGSKA (reference sequence). This CDR3 has 13 residues. This CDR3 is CSATPGTGDGYTF.

The chain carries TRBV12-3 or TRBV12-4 and TRBJ2-3; no DNA is available, so the TRBD2 call from TCRdb remains unchecked. CDR3 size: 16 residues. The CDR3 is CASSSPPTSGITVGYF.

V usage is TRBV11-2 and J usage is TRBJ2-5; TCRdb reports TRBD2, a call that lacks DNA to check it against. This CDR3 region has 14 residues. CDR1 and CDR2 (germline): SGHAT, FQNNGV. This CDR3 reads CASSAGLSQETQYF.

V and J are TRBV27 and TRBJ2-3; the TCRdb D gene call, TRBD2, has no DNA to confirm it. The germline V gene has CDR1 MNHEY and CDR2 SMNVEV (reference sequence). The CDR3 length is 17 residues. CDR3 sequence reads: CASSLTASGRNTDTQYF.

The J gene is TRBJ2-1, the V gene TRBV12-3 or TRBV12-4; TCRdb's D call, TRBD1, is unchecked because there is no DNA. CDR3 length: 14 residues. The CDR3 spells CASTVGTVYNEQFF.

The V call is TRBV4-3, the J call TRBJ1-6. The germline V gene has CDR1 LGHNA and CDR2 YSLEER. This CDR3 spans 12 amino acids. The CDR3 loop is CASSHPNSPLHF.

The chain combines TRBV29-1 with TRBJ1-2; there is no DNA to check the TCRdb D call of TRBD1. Germline values: CDR1 SQVTM, CDR2 ANQGSEA. The CDR3 sequence is 13 residues long. Here the CDR3 reads CSGAKGTDYGYTF.

CDR3 amino acids: CASSFFQGAYEQYF. This chain connects TRBV28 to TRBJ2-7; TCRdb indicates TRBD1, and absent DNA this call remains unverified. The CDR3 totals 14 residues. Germline V gene data show CDR1 as MDHEN and CDR2 as SYDVKM.

The chain joins TRBV20-1 to TRBJ1-1; the TRBD1 assignment by TCRdb is unverifiable without DNA. In germline, CDR1 is DFQATT, CDR2 SNEGSKA (reference sequence). The CDR3 length is 15 residues. The CDR3 loop is CSARVRGVPNTEAFF.

This chain links TRBV28 with TRBJ1-5; the D call of TRBD1 rests on TCRdb alone, since no DNA is present to check it. Germline values: CDR1 MDHEN, CDR2 SYDVKM. This CDR3 comprises 14 residues. The chain's CDR3 is CASRGAGSNQPQHF.